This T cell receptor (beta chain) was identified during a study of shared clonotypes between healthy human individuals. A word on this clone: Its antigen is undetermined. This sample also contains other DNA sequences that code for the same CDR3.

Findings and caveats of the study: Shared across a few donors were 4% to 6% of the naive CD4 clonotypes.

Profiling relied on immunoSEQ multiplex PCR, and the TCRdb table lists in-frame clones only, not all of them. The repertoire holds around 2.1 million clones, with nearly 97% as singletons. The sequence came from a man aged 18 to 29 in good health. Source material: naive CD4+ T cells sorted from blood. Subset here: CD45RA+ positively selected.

CDR3 DNA sequence: TGTGCCAGCTCACCGGGGCTGAACACCGGGGAGCTGTTTTTT. It encodes CASSPGLNTGELFF. V usage is TRBV18 and J usage is TRBJ2-2; the D gene is possibly TRBD1 (5 bases). Trimming cost V 3 bases and J 1 base, with 6 bases left between them. The CDR3 runs 14 residues. Germline V gives CDR1 KGHSH, CDR2 LQKENI.